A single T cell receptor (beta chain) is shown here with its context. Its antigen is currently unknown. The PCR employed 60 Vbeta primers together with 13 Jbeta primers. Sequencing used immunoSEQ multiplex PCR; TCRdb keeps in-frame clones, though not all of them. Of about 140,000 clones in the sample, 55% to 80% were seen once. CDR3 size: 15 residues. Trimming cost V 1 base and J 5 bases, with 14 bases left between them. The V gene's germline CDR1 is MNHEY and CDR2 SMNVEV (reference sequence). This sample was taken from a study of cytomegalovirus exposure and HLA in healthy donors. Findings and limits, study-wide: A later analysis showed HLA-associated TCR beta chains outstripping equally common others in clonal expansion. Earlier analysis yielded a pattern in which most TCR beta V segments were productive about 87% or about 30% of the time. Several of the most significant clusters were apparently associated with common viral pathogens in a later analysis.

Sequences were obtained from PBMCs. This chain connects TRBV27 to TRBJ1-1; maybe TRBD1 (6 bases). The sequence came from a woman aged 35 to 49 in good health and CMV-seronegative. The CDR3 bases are TGTGCCAGCAGTTTATTTGGCAGGGGACGGACTGAAGCTTTCTTT. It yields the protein CASSLFGRGRTEAFF.